This T cell receptor (beta chain) was documented in a study of a mutant IDH1 vaccine in newly diagnosed glioma. The wider study: Averaging 40.4 years of age, treated patients were 62.5% male and roughly 38% female. Previous care, which was radiotherapy, temozolomide, or both, most often involved both. Points from the study as a whole: Among patients, about 94% showed immune responses induced by the vaccine.

Noted time point: week 35, safety follow-up. With topical imiquimod, each dose of the vaccine consisted of 300 ug of mutant IDH1 20-mer peptide. Clones were read by immunoSEQ multiplex PCR, and TCRdb kept only the in-frame ones, dropping some. The data hold about 72,000 clones, with 84% observed a single time. Note on this clone: What it recognizes is unknown.

Germline V gene data show CDR1 as MGHRA and CDR2 as YSYEKL. The CDR3 runs to 15 residues. Trimming shortened V by 4 bases and J by 0 bases, and 10 bases separated the two germline ends. The sequence derives from a man between 18 and 29 years old with glioma. The input for sequencing was PBMCs, taken from a glioma patient whose treatment included an IDH1 peptide vaccine. The genes are TRBV4-1 and TRBJ2-1; D is unresolved. CDR3 coding DNA: TGCGCCAGCAGCCCGTTCACCAGCTCCTACAATGAGCAGTTCTTC. It codes for CASSPFTSSYNEQFF.